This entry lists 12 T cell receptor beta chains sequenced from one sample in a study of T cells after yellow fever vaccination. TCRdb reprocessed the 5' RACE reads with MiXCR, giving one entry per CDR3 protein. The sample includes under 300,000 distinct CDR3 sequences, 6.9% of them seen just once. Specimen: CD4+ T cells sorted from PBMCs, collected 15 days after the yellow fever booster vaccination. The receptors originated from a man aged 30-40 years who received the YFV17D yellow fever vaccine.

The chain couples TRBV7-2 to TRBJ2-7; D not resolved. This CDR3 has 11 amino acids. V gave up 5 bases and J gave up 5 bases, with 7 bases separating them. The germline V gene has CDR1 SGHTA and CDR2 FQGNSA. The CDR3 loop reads CASSTFNEQYF. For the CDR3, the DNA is TGTGCCAGCAGCACTTTTAACGAGCAGTACTTC.

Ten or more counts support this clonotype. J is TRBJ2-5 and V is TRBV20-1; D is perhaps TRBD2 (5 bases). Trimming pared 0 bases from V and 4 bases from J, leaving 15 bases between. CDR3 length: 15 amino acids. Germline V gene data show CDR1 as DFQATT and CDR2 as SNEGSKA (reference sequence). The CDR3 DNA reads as TGCAGTGCTAGAGATCAAGGGTTAGCGAGAGAGACCCAGTACTTC. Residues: CSARDQGLARETQYF.

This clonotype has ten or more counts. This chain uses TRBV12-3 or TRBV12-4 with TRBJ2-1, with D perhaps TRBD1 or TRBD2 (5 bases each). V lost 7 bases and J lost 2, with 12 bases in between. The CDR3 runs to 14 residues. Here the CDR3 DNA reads TGTGCCAGCATCCGGGACGGCGCCTACAATGAGCAGTTCTTC. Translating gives CASIRDGAYNEQFF.

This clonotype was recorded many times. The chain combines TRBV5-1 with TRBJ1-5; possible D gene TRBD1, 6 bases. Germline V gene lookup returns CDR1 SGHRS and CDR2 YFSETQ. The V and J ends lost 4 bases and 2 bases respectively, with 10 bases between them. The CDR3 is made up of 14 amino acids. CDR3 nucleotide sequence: TGCGCCAGCAGCAGGGGGGGGGGCAATCAGCCCCAGCATTTT. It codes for CASSRGGGNQPQHF.

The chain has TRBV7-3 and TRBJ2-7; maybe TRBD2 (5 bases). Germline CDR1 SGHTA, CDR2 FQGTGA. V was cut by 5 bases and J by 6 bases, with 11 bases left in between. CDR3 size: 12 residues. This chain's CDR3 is CASSAPGGEQYF. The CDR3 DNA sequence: TGTGCCAGCAGCGCGCCCGGAGGCGAGCAGTACTTC.

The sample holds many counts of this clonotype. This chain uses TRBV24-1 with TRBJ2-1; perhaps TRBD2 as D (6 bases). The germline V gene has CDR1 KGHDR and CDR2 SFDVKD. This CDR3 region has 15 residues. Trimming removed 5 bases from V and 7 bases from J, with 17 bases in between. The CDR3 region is CATSAGGAEGNEQFF. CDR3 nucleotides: TGTGCCACCAGTGCCGGGGGAGCGGAGGGTAATGAGCAGTTCTTC.

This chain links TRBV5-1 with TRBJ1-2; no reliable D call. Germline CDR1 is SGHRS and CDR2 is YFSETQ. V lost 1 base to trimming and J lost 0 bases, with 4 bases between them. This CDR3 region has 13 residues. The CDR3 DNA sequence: TGCGCCAGCAGCTTGAGGTCTAACTATGGCTACACCTTC. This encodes CASSLRSNYGYTF.

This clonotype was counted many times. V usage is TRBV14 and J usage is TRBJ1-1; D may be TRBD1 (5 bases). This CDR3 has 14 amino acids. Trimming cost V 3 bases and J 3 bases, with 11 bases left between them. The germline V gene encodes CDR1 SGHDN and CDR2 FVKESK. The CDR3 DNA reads TGTGCCAGCAGCCATCGCTGGGGGGACACTGAAGCTTTCTTT. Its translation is CASSHRWGDTEAFF.

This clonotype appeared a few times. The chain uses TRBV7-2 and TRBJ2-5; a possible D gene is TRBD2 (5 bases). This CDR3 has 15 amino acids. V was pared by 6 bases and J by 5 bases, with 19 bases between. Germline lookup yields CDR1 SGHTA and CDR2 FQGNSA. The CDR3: CASRRSRGSEETQYF. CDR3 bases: TGTGCCAGCAGACGGTCGCGAGGGAGTGAGGAGACCCAGTACTTC.

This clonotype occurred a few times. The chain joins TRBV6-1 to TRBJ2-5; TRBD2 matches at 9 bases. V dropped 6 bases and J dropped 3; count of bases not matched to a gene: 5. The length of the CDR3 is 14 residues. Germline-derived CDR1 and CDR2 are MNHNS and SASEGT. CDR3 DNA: TGTGCCAGCAGGTTTAGACTAGCGGAAGAGACCCAGTACTTC. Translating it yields CASRFRLAEETQYF.

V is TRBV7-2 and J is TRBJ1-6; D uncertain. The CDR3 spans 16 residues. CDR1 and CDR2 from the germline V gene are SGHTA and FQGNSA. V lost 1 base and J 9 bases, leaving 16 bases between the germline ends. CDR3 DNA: TGTGCCAGCAGCTTAGGGGGTGGACGGTCACCTTCACCCCTCCACTTT. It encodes CASSLGGGRSPSPLHF.

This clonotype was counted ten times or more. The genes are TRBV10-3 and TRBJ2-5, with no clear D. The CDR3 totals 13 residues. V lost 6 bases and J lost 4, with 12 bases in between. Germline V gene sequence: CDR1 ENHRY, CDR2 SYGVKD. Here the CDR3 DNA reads TGTGCCATCAGAGCCTCCCCGGGAGAGACCCAGTACTTC. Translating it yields CAIRASPGETQYF.